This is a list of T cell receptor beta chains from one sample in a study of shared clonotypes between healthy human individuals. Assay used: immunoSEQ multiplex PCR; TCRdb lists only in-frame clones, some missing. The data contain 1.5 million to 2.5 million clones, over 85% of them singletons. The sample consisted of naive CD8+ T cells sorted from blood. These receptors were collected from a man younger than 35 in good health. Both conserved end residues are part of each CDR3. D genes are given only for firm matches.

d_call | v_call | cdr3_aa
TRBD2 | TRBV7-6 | CASSSLAGGTDTQYF
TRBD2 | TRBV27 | CASSSGLAEVGEQFF
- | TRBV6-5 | CASSYSGAPLHF
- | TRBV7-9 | CASSQPGNKVYF
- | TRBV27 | CASSFRLPSYNEQFF
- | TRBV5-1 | CASSLAGTSYNEQFF
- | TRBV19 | CASQQNMDLHEKLFF
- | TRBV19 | CASSVSTNEKLFF
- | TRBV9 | CASSVSGSTDTQYF
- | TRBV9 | CASSVASGSDQPQHF
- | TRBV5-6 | CASSLALAGELFF
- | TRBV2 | CASSEGGEQETQYF
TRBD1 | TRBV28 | CASSSAGGGDTQYF
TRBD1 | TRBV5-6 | CASSPGQGRYEQYF
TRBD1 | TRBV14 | CASSPTGGQGYTF
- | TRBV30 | CAWNEWGSGYGYTF
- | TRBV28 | CASSFAQTEVTDTQYF
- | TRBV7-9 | CASSSGGGGQPQHF
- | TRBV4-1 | CASSQQGQSDTQYF
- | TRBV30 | CALKGEKLFF
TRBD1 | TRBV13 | CASSLGGQGPYNEQFF
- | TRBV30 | CAWSWVIGGELFF
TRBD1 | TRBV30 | CAWEGTGGFTDTQYF
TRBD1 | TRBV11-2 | CASSTGTGYSVTEAFF
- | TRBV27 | CASSFPRGTQYF
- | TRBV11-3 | CASSLRGSTGDTQYF
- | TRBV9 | CASSVDGLSYEQYF
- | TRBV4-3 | CASSQATGIQETQYF
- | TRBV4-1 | CASSQDASLGSSDTQYF
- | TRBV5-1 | CASSPGLGGETYEQYF
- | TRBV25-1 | CASSESGVYGYTF
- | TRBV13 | CASSQGRTYEQYF
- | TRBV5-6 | CASSPGSGAYEQYF
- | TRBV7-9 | CASSGRGGTEAFF
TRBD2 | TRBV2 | CASSEGAGGHYEQYF
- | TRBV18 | CASSLRTGRETQYF
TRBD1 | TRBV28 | CASRNWAGGLRGYTF
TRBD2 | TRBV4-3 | CASSQEPAGLETQYF
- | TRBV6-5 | CASSQMTYMNTEAFF
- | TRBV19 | CASSSYNSPLHF
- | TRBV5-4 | CASSIRGSYYGYTF
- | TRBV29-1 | CSVDLRGGGDEAFF
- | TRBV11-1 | CASSPTQFSNTEAFF
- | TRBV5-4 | CASSFRENTEAFF
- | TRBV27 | CASSSLPPGANVLTF